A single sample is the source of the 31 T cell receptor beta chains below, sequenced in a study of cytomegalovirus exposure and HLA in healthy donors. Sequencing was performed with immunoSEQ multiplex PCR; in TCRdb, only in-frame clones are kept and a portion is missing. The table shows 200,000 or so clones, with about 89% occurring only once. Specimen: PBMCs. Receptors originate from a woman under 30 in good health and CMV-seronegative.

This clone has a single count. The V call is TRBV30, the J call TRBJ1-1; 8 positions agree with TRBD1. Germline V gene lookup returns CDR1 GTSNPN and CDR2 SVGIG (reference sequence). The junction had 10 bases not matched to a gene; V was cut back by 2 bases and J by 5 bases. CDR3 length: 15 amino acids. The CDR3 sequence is CAWSRTGFDRTEAFF. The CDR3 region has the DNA TGTGCCTGGAGTCGGACAGGGTTCGATAGGACTGAAGCTTTCTTT.

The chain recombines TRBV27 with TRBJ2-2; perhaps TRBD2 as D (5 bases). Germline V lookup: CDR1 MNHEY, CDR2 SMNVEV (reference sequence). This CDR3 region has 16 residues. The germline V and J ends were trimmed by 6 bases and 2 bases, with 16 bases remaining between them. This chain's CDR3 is CASRGFQRINTGELFF. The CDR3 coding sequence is TGTGCCAGCAGGGGATTCCAGCGGATCAACACCGGGGAGCTGTTTTTT.

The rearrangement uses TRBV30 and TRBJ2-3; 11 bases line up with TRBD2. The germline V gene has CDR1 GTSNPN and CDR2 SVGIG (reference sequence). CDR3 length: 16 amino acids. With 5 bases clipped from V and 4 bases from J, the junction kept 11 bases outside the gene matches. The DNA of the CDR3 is TGTGCCTGGGCTCACCGGCTAGCGGGAGGTGCAGATACGCAGTATTTT. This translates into CAWAHRLAGGADTQYF.

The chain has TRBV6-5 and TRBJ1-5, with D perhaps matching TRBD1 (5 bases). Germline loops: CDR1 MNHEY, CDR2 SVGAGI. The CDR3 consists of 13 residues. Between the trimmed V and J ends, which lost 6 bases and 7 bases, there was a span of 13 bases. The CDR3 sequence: CASSRDFGQPQHF. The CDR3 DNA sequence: TGTGCCAGCAGCCGGGACTTCGGGCAGCCCCAGCATTTT.

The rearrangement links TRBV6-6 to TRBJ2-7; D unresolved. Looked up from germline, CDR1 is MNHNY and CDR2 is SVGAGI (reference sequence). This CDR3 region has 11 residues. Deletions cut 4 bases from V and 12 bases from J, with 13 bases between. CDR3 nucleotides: TGTGCCAGCAGTTCTCCGGGTCCCTCGTACTTC. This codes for CASSSPGPSYF.

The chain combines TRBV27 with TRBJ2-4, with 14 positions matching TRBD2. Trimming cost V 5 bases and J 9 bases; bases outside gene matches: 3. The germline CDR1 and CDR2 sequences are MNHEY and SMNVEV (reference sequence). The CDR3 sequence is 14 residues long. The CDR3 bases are TGTGCCAGCAGTGACGGGACTAGCGGGGGCATTCAGTACTTC. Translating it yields CASSDGTSGGIQYF.

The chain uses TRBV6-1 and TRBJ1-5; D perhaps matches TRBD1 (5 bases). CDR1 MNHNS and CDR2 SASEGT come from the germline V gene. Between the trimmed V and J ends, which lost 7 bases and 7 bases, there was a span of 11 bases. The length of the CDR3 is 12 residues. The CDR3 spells CASNGGGQPQHF. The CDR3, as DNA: TGTGCCAGCAACGGGGGAGGACAGCCCCAGCATTTT.

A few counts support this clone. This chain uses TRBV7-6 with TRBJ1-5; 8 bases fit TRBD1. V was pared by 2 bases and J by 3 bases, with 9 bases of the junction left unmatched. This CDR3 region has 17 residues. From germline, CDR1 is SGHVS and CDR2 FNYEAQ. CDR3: CASSLLYQGASNQPQHF. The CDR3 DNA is TGTGCCAGCAGCTTATTGTACCAGGGGGCGTCCAATCAGCCCCAGCATTTT.

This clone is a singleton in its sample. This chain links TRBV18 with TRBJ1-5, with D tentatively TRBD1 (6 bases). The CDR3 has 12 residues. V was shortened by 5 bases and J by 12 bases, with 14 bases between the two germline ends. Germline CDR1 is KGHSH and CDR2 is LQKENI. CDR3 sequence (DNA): TGTGCCAGCTCAAACGGGACCAGGGGCCAGCATTTT. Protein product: CASSNGTRGQHF.

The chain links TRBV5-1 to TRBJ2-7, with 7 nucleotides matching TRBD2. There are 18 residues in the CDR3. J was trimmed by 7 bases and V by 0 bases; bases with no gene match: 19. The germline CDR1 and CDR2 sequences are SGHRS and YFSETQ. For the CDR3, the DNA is TGCGCCAGCAGCTTGGGGCGGACGTTTCAGGCGGGAGCGAGGGAGCAGTACTTC. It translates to CASSLGRTFQAGAREQYF.

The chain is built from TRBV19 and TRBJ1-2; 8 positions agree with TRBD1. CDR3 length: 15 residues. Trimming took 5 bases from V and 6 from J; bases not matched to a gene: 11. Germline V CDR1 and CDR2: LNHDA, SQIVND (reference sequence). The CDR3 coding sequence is TGTGCCAGTAGTCCCTATCCGGACAGGGACCATGGCTACACCTTC. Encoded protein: CASSPYPDRDHGYTF.

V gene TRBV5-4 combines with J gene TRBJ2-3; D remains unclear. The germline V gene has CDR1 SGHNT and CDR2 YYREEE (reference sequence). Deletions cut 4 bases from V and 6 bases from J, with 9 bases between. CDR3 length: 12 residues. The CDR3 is CASSPSRDTQYF. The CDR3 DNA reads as TGTGCCAGCAGCCCAAGCAGGGATACGCAGTATTTT.

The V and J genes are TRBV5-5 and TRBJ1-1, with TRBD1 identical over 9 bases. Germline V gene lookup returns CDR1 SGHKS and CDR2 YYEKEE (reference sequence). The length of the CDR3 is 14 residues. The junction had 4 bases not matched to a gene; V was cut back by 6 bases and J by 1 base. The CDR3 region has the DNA TGTGCCAGCACTTGGGGACAGGGGAACACTGAAGCTTTCTTT. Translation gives CASTWGQGNTEAFF. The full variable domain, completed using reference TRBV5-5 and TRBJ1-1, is DAGVTQSPTHLIKTRGQQVTLRCSPISGHKSVSWYQQVLGQGPQFIFQYYEKEERGRGNFPDRFSARQFPNYSSELNVNALLLGDSALYLCASTWGQGNTEAFFGQGTRLTVV.

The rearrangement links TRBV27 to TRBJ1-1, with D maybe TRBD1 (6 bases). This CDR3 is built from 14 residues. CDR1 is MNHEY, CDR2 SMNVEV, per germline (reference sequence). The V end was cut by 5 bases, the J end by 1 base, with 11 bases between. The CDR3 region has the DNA TGTGCCAGCAGTCCCGTAGGGGGGAACACTGAAGCTTTCTTT. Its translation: CASSPVGGNTEAFF.

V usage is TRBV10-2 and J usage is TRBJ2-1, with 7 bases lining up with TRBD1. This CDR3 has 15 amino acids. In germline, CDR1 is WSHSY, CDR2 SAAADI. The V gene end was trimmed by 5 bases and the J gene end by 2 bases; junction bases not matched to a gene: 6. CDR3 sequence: CASSHRQGPYNEQFF. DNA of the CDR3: TGCGCCAGCAGTCACCGACAGGGTCCCTACAATGAGCAGTTCTTC.

The CDR3 DNA is TGTGCCTGGAGTTGGGCTAGCGGTATGTACAATGAGCAGTTCTTC. It encodes CAWSWASGMYNEQFF. The rearrangement uses TRBV30 and TRBJ2-1; 7 nucleotides match TRBD2. The CDR3 is 15 residues long. V was clipped by 2 bases and J by 4 bases; unmatched bases: 8. Germline V gives CDR1 GTSNPN, CDR2 SVGIG (reference sequence).

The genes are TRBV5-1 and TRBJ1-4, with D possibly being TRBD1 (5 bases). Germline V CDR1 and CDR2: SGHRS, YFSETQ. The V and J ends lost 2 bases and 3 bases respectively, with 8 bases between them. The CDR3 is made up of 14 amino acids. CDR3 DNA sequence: TGCGCCAGCAGCTTAGACAGCTCTAATGAAAAACTGTTTTTT. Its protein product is CASSLDSSNEKLFF.

The CDR3 coding sequence is TGCGCCAGCAGCCAAGGACAGTCAACTAATGAAAAACTGTTTTTT. This sequence encodes CASSQGQSTNEKLFF. V usage is TRBV5-1 and J usage is TRBJ1-4; D is possibly TRBD1 (6 bases). This CDR3 comprises 15 residues. Deletions cut 4 bases from V and 0 bases from J, with 10 bases between. Germline V gives CDR1 SGHRS, CDR2 YFSETQ.

The CDR3 DNA is TGTGCCAGCTCACCCATCCGGGGGTTTCAAGTTAACTATGGCTACACCTTC. It yields the protein CASSPIRGFQVNYGYTF. The chain uses TRBV18 and TRBJ1-2; TRBD1 might be the D (5 bases). Trimming removed 3 bases from V and 1 base from J, with 18 bases in between. The CDR3 has 17 amino acids. Germline V gene sequence: CDR1 KGHSH, CDR2 LQKENI.

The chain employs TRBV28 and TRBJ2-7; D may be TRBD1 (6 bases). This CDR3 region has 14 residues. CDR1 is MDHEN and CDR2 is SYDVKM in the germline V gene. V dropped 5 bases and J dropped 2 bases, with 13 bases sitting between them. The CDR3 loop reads CASSLRDTPYEQYF. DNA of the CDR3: TGTGCCAGCAGTCTCCGGGACACACCCTACGAGCAGTACTTC.

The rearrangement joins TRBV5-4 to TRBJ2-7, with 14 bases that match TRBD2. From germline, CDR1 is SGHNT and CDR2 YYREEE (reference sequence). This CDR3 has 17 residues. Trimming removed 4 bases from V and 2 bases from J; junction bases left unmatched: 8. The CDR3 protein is CASSPPGLAGGPYEQYF. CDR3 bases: TGTGCCAGCAGCCCCCCTGGACTAGCGGGAGGCCCCTACGAGCAGTACTTC.

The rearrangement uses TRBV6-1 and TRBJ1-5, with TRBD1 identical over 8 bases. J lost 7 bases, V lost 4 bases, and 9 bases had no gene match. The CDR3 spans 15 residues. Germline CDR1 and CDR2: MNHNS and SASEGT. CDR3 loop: CASSGTTDRGQPQHF. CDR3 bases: TGTGCCAGCAGTGGAACTACTGACAGGGGACAGCCCCAGCATTTT.

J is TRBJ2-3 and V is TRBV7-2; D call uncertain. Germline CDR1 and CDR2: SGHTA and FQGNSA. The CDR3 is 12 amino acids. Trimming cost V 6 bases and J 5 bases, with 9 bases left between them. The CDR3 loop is CASSPTLDTQYF. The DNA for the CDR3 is TGTGCCAGCAGTCCGACTCTAGATACGCAGTATTTT.

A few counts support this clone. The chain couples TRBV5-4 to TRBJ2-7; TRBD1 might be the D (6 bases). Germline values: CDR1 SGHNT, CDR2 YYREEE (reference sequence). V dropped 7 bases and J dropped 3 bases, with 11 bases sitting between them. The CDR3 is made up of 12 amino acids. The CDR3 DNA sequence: TGTGCCAGCGGGACAACCGTCTACGAGCAGTACTTC. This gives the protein CASGTTVYEQYF.

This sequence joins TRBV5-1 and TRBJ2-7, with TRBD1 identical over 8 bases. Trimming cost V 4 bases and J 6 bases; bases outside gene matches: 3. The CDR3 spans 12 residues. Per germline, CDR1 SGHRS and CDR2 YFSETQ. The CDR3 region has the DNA TGCGCCAGCAGCCTGACAGGGGTCGAGCAGTACTTC. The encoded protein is CASSLTGVEQYF.

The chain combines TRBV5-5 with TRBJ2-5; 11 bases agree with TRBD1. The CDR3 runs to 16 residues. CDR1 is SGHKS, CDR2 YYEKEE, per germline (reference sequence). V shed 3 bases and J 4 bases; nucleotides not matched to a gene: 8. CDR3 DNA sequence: TGTGCCAGCAGCTCCGGACAGGGGGCGAGGGGAGAGACCCAGTACTTC. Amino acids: CASSSGQGARGETQYF.

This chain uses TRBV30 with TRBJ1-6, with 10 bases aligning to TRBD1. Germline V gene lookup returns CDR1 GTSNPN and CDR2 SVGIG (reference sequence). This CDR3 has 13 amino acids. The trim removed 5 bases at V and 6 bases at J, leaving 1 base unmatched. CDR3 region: CAWGTGVNSPLHF. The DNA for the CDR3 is TGTGCCTGGGGGACAGGGGTTAATTCACCCCTCCACTTT.

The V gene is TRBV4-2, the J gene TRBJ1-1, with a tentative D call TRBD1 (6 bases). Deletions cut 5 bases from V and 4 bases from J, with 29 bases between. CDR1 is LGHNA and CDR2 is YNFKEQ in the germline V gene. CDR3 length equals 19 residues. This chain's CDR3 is CASSEAVGQGIRRGTEAFF. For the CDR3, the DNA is TGTGCCAGCAGCGAAGCCGTTGGGCAGGGGATTCGTAGGGGCACTGAAGCTTTCTTT.

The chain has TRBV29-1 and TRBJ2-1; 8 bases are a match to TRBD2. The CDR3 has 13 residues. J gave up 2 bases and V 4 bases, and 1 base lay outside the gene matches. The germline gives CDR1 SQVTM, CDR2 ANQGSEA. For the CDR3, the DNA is TGCAGCGTTGTTAGCGGGGCCTACAATGAGCAGTTCTTC. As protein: CSVVSGAYNEQFF.

The CDR3 region has the DNA TGTGCCAGCAGCTCCCACGGGACTAGCGGGAGCCCAGATACGCAGTATTTT. It specifies CASSSHGTSGSPDTQYF. The chain uses TRBV11-2 and TRBJ2-3; 14 bases agree with TRBD2. CDR1 SGHAT and CDR2 FQNNGV come from the germline V gene. This CDR3 has 17 residues. Unmatched junction bases numbered 7, after V lost 4 bases and J lost 4 bases.

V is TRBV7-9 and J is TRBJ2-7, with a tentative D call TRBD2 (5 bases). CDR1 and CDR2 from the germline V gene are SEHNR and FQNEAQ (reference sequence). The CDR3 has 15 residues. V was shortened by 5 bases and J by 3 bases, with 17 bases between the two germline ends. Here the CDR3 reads CASSPGPPRDYEQYF. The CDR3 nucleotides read TGTGCCAGCAGCCCAGGACCCCCGAGGGACTACGAGCAGTACTTC.